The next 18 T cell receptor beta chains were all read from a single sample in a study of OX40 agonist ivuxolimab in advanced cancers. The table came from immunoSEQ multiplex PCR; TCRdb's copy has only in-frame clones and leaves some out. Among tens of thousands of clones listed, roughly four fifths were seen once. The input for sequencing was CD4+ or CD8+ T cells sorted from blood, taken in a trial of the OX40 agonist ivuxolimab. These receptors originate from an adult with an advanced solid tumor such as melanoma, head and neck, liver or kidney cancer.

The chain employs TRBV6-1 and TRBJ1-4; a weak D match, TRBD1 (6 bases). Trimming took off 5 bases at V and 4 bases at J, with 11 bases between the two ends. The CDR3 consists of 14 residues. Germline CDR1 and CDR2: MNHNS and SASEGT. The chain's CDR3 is CASSLSRGNEKLFF. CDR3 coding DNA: TGTGCCAGCAGTCTAAGCAGGGGTAATGAAAAACTGTTTTTT.

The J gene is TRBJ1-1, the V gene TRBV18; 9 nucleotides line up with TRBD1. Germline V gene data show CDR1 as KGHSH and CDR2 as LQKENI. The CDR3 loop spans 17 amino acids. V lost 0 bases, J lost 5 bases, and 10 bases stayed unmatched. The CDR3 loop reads CASSPPNRGHAGTEAFF. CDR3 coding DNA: TGTGCCAGCTCACCACCAAACAGGGGGCACGCGGGGACTGAAGCTTTCTTT.

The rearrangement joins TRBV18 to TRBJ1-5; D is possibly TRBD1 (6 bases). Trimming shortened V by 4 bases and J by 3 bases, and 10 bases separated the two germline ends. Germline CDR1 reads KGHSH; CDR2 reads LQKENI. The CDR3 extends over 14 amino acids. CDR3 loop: CASSRTDTNQPQHF. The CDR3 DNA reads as TGTGCCAGCTCACGGACAGACACCAATCAGCCCCAGCATTTT.

For the CDR3, the DNA is TGCGCCAGCAGCCCCGGACAGGGGACCTCTGGGGCCAACGTCCTGACTTTC. Its protein product is CASSPGQGTSGANVLTF. V is TRBV5-1 and J is TRBJ2-6, with 9 bases aligning to TRBD1. V lost 4 bases, J lost 0 bases, and 5 bases stayed unmatched. The germline CDR1 and CDR2 sequences are SGHRS and YFSETQ. The CDR3 covers 17 residues. The variable domain in full, completed from reference TRBV5-1 and TRBJ2-6, reads KAGVTQTPRYLIKTRGQQVTLSCSPISGHRSVSWYQQTPGQGLQFLFEYFSETQRNKGNFPGRFSGRQFSNSRSEMNVSTLELGDSALYLCASSPGQGTSGANVLTFGAGSRLTVL.

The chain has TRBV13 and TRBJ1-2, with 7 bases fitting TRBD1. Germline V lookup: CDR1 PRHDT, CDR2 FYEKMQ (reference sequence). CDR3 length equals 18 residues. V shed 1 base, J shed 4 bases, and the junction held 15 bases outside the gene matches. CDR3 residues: CASSLDRDSSPGGYGYTF. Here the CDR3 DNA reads TGTGCCAGCAGCTTAGATAGGGACAGTTCCCCGGGCGGCTATGGCTACACCTTC.

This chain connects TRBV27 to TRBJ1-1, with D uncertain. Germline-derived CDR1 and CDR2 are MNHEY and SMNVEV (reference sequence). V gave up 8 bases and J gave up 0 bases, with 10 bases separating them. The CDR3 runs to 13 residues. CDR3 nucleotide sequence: TGTGCCAGCCAAGAAACGGTGAACACTGAAGCTTTCTTT. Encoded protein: CASQETVNTEAFF.

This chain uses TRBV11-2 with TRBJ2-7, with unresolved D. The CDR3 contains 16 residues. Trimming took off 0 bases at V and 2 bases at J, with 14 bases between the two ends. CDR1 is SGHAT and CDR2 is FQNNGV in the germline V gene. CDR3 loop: CASSLDPGSGAYEQYF. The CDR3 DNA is TGTGCCAGCAGCTTAGACCCCGGATCTGGAGCCTACGAGCAGTACTTC.

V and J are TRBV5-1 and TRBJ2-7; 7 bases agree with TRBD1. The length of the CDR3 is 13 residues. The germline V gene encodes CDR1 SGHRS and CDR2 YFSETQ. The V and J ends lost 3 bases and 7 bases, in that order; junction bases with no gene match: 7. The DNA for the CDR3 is TGCGCCAGCAGCTCGACAGGGATGGGGGAGCAGTACTTC. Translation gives CASSSTGMGEQYF.

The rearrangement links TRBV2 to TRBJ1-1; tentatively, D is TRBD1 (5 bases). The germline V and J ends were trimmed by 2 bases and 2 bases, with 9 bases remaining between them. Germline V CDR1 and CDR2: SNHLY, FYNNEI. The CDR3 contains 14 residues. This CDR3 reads CASSERQGNTEAFF. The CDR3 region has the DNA TGTGCCAGCAGTGAACGGCAGGGAAACACTGAAGCTTTCTTT.

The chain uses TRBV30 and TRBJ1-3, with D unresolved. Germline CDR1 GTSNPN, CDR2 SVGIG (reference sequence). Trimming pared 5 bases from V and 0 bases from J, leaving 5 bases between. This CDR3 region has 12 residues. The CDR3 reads CAWGSSGNTIYF. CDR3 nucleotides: TGTGCCTGGGGGTCCTCTGGAAACACCATATATTTT.

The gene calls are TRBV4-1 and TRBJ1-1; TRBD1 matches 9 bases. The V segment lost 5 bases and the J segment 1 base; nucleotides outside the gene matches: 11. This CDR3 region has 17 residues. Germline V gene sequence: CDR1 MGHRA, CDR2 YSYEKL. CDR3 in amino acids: CASSFVPGQGSNTEAFF. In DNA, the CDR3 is TGCGCCAGCAGCTTCGTCCCGGGACAGGGATCGAACACTGAAGCTTTCTTT.

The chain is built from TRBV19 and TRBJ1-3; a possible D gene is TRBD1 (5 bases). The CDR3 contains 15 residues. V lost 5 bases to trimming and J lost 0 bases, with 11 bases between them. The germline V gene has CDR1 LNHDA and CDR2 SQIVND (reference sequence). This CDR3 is CASSGARTSGNTIYF. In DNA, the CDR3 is TGTGCCAGTAGTGGGGCACGTACCTCTGGAAACACCATATATTTT.

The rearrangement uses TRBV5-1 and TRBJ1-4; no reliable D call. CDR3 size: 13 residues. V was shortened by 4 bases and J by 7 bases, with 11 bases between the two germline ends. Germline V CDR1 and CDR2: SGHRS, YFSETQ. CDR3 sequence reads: CASSLTGSEKLFF. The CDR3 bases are TGCGCCAGCAGCCTAACGGGCTCTGAAAAACTGTTTTTT.

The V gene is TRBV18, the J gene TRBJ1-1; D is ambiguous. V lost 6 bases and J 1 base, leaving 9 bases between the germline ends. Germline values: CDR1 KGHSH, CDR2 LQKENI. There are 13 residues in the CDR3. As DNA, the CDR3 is TGTGCCAGCTCGAGGGTCCAGAACACTGAAGCTTTCTTT. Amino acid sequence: CASSRVQNTEAFF.

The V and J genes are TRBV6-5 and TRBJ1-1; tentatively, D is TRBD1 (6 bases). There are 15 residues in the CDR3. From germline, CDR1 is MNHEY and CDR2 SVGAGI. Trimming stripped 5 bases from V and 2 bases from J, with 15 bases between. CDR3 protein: CASSRKPTGNTEAFF. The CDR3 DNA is TGTGCCAGCAGTAGAAAGCCGACAGGAAACACTGAAGCTTTCTTT.

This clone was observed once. The chain's CDR3 is CASSLGDRAADTQYF. The CDR3, as DNA: TGCGCCAGCAGCTTGGGAGACAGGGCAGCAGATACGCAGTATTTT. The J gene is TRBJ2-3, the V gene TRBV5-1; 7 nucleotides align to TRBD1. The CDR3 covers 15 residues. Unmatched junction bases numbered 5, after V lost 0 bases and J lost 4 bases. The germline gives CDR1 SGHRS, CDR2 YFSETQ.

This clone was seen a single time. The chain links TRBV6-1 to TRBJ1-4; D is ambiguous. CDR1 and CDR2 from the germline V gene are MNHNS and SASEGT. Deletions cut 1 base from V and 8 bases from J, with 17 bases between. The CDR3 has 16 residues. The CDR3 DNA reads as TGTGCCAGCAGTGAAGGAGTAGGGTCAGAAGGAGAAAAACTGTTTTTT. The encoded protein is CASSEGVGSEGEKLFF.

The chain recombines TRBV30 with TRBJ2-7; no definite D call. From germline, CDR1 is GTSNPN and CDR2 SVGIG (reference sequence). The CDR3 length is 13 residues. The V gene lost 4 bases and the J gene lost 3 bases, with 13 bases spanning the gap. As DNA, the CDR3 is TGTGCCTGGACTGACCGGGCTGGCTACGAGCAGTACTTC. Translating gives CAWTDRAGYEQYF.